These 10 T cell receptor beta chains originate from one sample sequenced in a study of regulatory T cells in long-lasting Graves disease (dated by TCRdb to the early 2020s). Library construction relied on multiplex PCR. These reads were obtained on an Illumina HiSeq 4000. iRepertoire HTBI primers and Arm-PCR amplification of CDR3 regions were used to construct TCR beta libraries. TCRdb redid the processing of the public reads, applying fastp at Q25 and MiXCR, and retained in-frame beta chains. Duplicate CDR3 protein sequences are folded into a single record with the most common DNA and genes. For this sample there are some 420,000 distinct CDR3 sequences; around a fifth appear just once. Approximately 14% of the sample belongs to the ten largest clones. The time point label, as the study defines it: persistent/refractory GD, antithyroid drugs over 5 years with positive TRAb. For both TCR sequencing and RNA sequencing, RNA was extracted from PBMCs in TRIzol.

This specimen consisted of peripheral blood mononuclear cells (PBMCs), obtained when the disease was refractory, from a patient treated with antithyroid drugs. Receptor source: a female donor with Graves disease.

The V gene is TRBV18, the J gene TRBJ2-7; D uncertain. V was pared by 0 bases and J by 6 bases, with 9 bases between. The CDR3 length is 13 residues. The germline V gene encodes CDR1 KGHSH and CDR2 LQKENI. CDR3 residues: CASSPPGLGEQYF. CDR3 sequence (DNA): TGTGCCAGCTCACCACCAGGGTTGGGCGAGCAGTACTTC.

This clonotype was observed many times. V is TRBV12-3 or TRBV12-4 and J is TRBJ2-5; D is possibly TRBD1 or TRBD2 (5 bases each). Trimming took off 3 bases at V and 6 bases at J, with 17 bases between the two ends. The length of the CDR3 is 15 residues. CDR3 DNA sequence: TGTGCCAGCAGTTTCGTGGGGGTTCGATCAAAGACCCAGTACTTC. As protein: CASSFVGVRSKTQYF.

A word on this clonotype: Since a much larger clone is just one base distant, this may be a read error. The chain couples TRBV11-3 to TRBJ1-4, with D possibly TRBD1 on 5 matching bases. V was shortened by 2 bases and J by 8 bases, with 12 bases between the two germline ends. This CDR3 contains 14 residues. Germline V gene lookup returns CDR1 SGHNT and CDR2 YENEEA. The DNA of the CDR3 is TGTGCCAGCAGCTTAAGGGGCGGGAAAGAAAAACTGTTTTTT. It specifies CASSLRGGKEKLFF.

Regarding this clonotype: This may be a read error, as it is one base from a much larger clone. The V gene is TRBV7-3, the J gene TRBJ1-1; D unresolved. The CDR3 spans 15 residues. In germline, CDR1 is SGHTA, CDR2 FQGTGA. The CDR3 DNA reads TGTGCCGGCAGTTTCATTCCGGGCCGAGACACTGAAGCTTTCTTT. It encodes CAGSFIPGRDTEAFF. Filled out from reference TRBV7-3 and TRBJ1-1, the complete variable domain reads GAGVSQTPSNKVTEKGKYVELRCDPISGHTALYWYRQSLGQGPEFLIYFQGTGAADDSGLPNDRFFAVRPEGSVSTLKIQRTERGDSAVYLCAGSFIPGRDTEAFFGQGTRLTVV.

A word on this clonotype: A far larger clone is one base from this, pointing to a likely read error. No conserved phenylalanine or tryptophan ends this CDR3, so it is likely a read error. The rearrangement joins TRBV11-3 to TRBJ1-6; 7 nucleotides line up with TRBD1. The junction had 8 bases not matched to a gene; V was cut back by 5 bases and J by 16 bases. Germline loops: CDR1 SGHNT, CDR2 YENEEA. The CDR3 extends over 12 amino acids. This CDR3 is CASSDDRVSLHL. CDR3 in DNA: TGTGCCAGCAGCGATGACAGGGTATCACTCCACCTT.

This clonotype has a count of ten or more. The rearrangement joins TRBV7-8 to TRBJ2-5; D might be TRBD2 (5 bases). Trimming stripped 1 base from V and 7 bases from J, with 7 bases between. CDR1 is SGHVS and CDR2 is FQNEAQ in the germline V gene. This CDR3 has 12 amino acids. Here the CDR3 reads CASSLEGLTQYF. The CDR3 DNA is TGTGCCAGCAGCTTAGAAGGACTGACCCAGTACTTC.

The chain has TRBV7-2 and TRBJ2-5; D gene unclear. The CDR3 loop spans 14 amino acids. Germline values: CDR1 SGHTA, CDR2 FQGNSA. V lost 5 bases to trimming and J lost 2 bases, with 12 bases between them. Written as DNA, the CDR3 is TGTGCCAGCAGCCCAGGATCGTGGCAAGAGACCCAGTACTTC. Translated: CASSPGSWQETQYF.

This clonotype showed up many times. The V gene is TRBV30, the J gene TRBJ1-2; D might be TRBD1 (5 bases). Germline V gene data show CDR1 as GTSNPN and CDR2 as SVGIG (reference sequence). The CDR3 consists of 15 residues. Trimming cost V 0 bases and J 0 bases, with 11 bases left between them. The CDR3 DNA reads as TGTGCCTGGAGTGTGGAGGGGTCGTCTAACTATGGCTACACCTTC. Translating gives CAWSVEGSSNYGYTF.

This chain connects TRBV4-2 to TRBJ2-7; D is unclear. Trimming stripped 0 bases from V and 3 bases from J, with 9 bases between. The CDR3 length is 14 residues. Germline assignment: CDR1 LGHNA and CDR2 YNFKEQ. As DNA, the CDR3 is TGTGCCAGCAGCCAAGATCATGCAGTCTACGAGCAGTACTTC. Translating it yields CASSQDHAVYEQYF.

The chain links TRBV30 to TRBJ2-6; D unclear. This CDR3 has 14 residues. CDR1 and CDR2 (germline): GTSNPN, SVGIG (reference sequence). V gave up 0 bases and J gave up 4 bases, with 7 bases separating them. DNA for the CDR3: TGTGCCTGGAGTGTAGGGCAGGGGGCCAACGTCCTGACTTTC. It is translated as CAWSVGQGANVLTF.